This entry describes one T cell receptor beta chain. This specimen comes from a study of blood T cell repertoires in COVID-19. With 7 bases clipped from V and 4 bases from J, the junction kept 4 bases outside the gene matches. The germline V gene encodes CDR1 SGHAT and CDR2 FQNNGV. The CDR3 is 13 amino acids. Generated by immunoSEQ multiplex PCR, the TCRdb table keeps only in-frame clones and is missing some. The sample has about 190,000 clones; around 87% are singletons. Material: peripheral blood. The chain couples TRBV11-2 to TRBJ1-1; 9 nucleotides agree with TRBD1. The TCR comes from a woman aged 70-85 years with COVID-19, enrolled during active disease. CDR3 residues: CASTTGGFTEAFF. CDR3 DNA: TGTGCCAGCACAACAGGGGGCTTCACTGAAGCTTTCTTT. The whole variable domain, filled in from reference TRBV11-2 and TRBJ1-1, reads EAGVAQSPRYKIIEKRQSVAFWCNPISGHATLYWYQQILGQGPKLLIQFQNNGVVDDSQLPKDRFSAERLKGVDSTLKIQPAKLEDSAVYLCASTTGGFTEAFFGQGTRLTVV.